This TCR beta chain originates from a study of vaccination and CD4 T cells after COVID-19 (dated by TCRdb to 2022 to 2024). The study in broad terms: SARS-CoV-2 positivity had been established in the convalescent patients by nasal swab PCR, and mild disease was recorded in roughly ten of these patients and severe disease in one. Each participant got two doses of either the Pfizer-BioNTech BNT162b2 vaccine (n=8) or the Moderna mRNA-1273 vaccine (n=2). In the convalescent cohort there were six males and four females, among whom were two Hispanic individuals, seven Caucasians, two Asians and one multiracial person. The spike-specific CD4+ TCR repertoire was compared before and after mRNA vaccination in under 11 COVID-19 convalescent patients and a handful of infection-naive healthy vaccine recipients. Control cultures used a CEFX viral epitope pool as positive control, an HIV-1 Nef peptide pool as negative control, or no peptide. Post-COVID blood samples were collected from convalescent patients a median of around 100 days after diagnosis, with a range of about 30 to 161 days. The time from the second vaccine dose to post-vaccine blood sampling had a median of roughly 70 days and ranged from about 14 to 241 days. Culture stimuli were overlapping spike peptide pools from SARS-CoV-2 and from the common cold coronaviruses HCoV-NL63, HCoV-OC43 and HCoV-229E. Beyond this particular receptor, the publication reports: Relatively few convalescent patients were included in the study, and early timepoints after natural infection were not analyzed. Although the median number of SARS-CoV-2-reactive clonotypes went up from roughly 20 after infection to 35 to 40 after vaccination, the increase was not significant. Among convalescent patients, a median about 86% of the SARS-CoV-2-reactive clones seen after vaccination appeared only after vaccination, which suggests priming specific to the vaccine. Nearly all vaccine-specific clones in convalescent patients (304 of 307) were mono-reactive for SARS-CoV-2 spike rather than cross-reactive with common cold coronaviruses.

The label giving this sample's treatment or condition can be read as: roughly 11-day PBMC culture with coronavirus spike peptide pools or control peptides (ViraFEST assay). To expand antigen-specific T cells with peptide pools and then pick out the expanded clonotypes through TCR sequencing, the study relied on the ViraFEST assay. Positive SARS-CoV-2 PCR tests in the convalescent patients dated from March to December 2020, before Alpha, Beta and Delta variants emerged in the United States. PBMCs were cultured at roughly 2 million per well in IMDM supplemented with about 5.5% human AB serum and around 10 IU/ml IL-2, with about 11 ug/ml peptide pools added. Half of the culture medium was replaced with fresh IL-2-containing medium on days 3 and 7. CD4+ T cells were isolated after approximately eleven days of culture through negative selection using the EasySep CD4+ T cell isolation kit. Ficoll-Paque Plus gradient centrifugation was used to isolate PBMCs from whole blood, and the isolated PBMCs were then either used fresh or cryopreserved at -140C. In general, triplicate wells were set up for every culture condition.

The library was made by PCR. At the Johns Hopkins FTIC core, DNA from the cultured CD4+ T cells underwent TCR sequencing with the Oncomine TCR Beta short-read assay. The QIAamp micro DNA kit was used to extract genomic DNA from the cultured CD4+ T cells. Oncomine TCR Beta libraries from cultured CD4+ T cells were pooled using unique dual indexes and sequenced on an Illumina iSeq 100. Per the source publication's procedure: Non-productive sequences were removed, and CDR3s not starting with C, not ending with F or W, or shorter than 7 amino acids were discarded. The MANAFEST web application was used to identify antigen-specific clonotypes by comparing peptide-stimulated wells against reference wells and other culture wells. For a clone to be called positive, the clone needed an FDR below 0.05, an odds ratio above 5, and a productive frequency above 0.1% in at least two of three replicate wells. A clonotype was classed as cross-reactive if the clonotype showed significant expansion both in SARS-CoV-2 spike wells and in at least one common cold coronavirus spike condition. CDR3 homology was assessed with Levenshtein distances (stringdist) and unrooted phylogenetic trees (ape) in R version 3.6.1. The raw public data were reprocessed by TCRdb itself: fastp quality trimming at Q25, MiXCR clonotype calling, in-frame beta chains only. Under each unique CDR3 protein, matching rows form one entry showing the most common genes and DNA. The V and J calls, along with clone size, are taken from TCRdb and not from the paper's own processing. The sample table contains 20,000 to 25,000 distinct CDR3 sequences; only one count was recorded for 50% of them. Around 9.5% of the sample is in the top ten clones.

The CDR3 holds 15 amino acids from the cysteine to the phenylalanine. Here the CDR3 DNA is all that survives: 45 bases in frame from base 1. The V and J ends are trimmed by 5 bases and 5 bases, leaving 17 bases between them. The CDR1 and CDR2 encoded by the germline V gene are SGHTA and FQGTGA. This clonotype has more than one count but fewer than ten. Its antigen remains undetermined. Per-base quality was not reported, and no clone a single base away is much larger than it. The V gene is TRBV7-3 and the J gene is TRBJ2-3, with TRBD2 tentatively as D gene (6 bases match). This receptor was obtained from a human donor who had recovered from COVID-19. Sequences were obtained from CD4+ T cells from blood, cultured in vitro. The DNA is as follows: TGTGCCAGCAGCCCCCAGGAGGGAGGCCGAGATACGCAGTATTTT. Its protein is CASSPQEGGRDTQYF.